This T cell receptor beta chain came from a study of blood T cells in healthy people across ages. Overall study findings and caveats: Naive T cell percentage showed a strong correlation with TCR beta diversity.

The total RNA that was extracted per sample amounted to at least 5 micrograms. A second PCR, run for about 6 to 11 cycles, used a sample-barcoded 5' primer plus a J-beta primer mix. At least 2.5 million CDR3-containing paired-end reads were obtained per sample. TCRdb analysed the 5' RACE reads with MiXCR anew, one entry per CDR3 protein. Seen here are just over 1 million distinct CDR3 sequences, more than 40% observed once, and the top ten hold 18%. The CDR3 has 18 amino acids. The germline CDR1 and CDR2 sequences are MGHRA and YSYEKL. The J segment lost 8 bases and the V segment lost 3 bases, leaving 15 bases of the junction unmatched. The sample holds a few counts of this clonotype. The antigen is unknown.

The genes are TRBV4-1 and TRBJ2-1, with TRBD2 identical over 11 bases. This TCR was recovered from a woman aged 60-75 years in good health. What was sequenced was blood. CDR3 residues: CASSHLPFSGRAGDEQFF. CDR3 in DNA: TGCGCCAGCAGCCATCTTCCGTTTAGCGGGAGGGCCGGGGATGAGCAGTTCTTC.